This T cell receptor (beta chain) was captured in a study of blood T cell repertoires in COVID-19. Study-wide context: Donors in the United States, Italy and Spain gave samples during acute or convalescent COVID-19.

Methods used by the authors: Estimation of nucleated cell counts was performed using reference gene primer amplification. TCRdb keeps only in-frame clones here, not all; method: immunoSEQ multiplex PCR. The V and J calls and clone size are taken from that table; D and trimming were inferred from the DNA. The table records 100,000 to 150,000 clones, 84% of them present only once. V trimming: 6 bases; J trimming: 6 bases; junction bases outside the gene matches: 10. Germline V lookup: CDR1 SGHVS, CDR2 FNYEAQ. This CDR3 is 16 amino acids long. The V and J genes are TRBV7-6 and TRBJ2-3; 12 nucleotides agree with TRBD1. The sequence was collected from a middle-aged man with acute COVID-19. Sequenced sample: PBMCs or T cells enriched from blood (not recorded which). CDR3 bases: TGTGCCAGCAGACGGGACAGGGGGCCCGTATGGGATACGCAGTATTTT. It translates to CASRRDRGPVWDTQYF.